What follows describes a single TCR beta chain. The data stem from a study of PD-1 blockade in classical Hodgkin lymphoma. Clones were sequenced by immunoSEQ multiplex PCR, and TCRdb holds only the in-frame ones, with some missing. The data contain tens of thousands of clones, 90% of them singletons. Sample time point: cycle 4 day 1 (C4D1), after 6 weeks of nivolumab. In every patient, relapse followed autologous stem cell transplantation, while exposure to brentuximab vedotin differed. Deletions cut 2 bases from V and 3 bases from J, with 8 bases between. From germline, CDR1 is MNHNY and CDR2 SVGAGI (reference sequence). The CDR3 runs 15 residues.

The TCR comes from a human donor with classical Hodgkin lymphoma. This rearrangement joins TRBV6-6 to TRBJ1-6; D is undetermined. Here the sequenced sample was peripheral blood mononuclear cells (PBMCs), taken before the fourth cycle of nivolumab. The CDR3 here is CASSYGGGYNSPLHF. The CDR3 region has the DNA TGTGCCAGCAGTTACGGCGGAGGCTATAATTCACCCCTCCACTTT.